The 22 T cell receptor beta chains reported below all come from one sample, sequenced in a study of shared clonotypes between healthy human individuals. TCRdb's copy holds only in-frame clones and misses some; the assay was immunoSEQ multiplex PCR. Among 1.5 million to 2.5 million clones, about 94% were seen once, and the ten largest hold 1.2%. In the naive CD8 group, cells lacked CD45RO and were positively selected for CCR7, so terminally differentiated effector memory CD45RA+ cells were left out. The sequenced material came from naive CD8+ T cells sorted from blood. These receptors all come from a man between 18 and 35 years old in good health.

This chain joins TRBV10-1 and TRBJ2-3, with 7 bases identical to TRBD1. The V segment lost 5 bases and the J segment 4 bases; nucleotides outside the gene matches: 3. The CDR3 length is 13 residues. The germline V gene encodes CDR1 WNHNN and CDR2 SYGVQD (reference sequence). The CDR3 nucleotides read TGCGCCAGCAGTACCACAGGGGCAGATACGCAGTATTTT. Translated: CASSTTGADTQYF.

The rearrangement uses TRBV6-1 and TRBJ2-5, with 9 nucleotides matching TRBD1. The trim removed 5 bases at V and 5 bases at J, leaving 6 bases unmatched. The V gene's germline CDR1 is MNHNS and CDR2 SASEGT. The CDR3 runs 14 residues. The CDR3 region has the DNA TGTGCCAGCAGTAGGGGACAGGGAGGGGAGACCCAGTACTTC. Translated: CASSRGQGGETQYF.

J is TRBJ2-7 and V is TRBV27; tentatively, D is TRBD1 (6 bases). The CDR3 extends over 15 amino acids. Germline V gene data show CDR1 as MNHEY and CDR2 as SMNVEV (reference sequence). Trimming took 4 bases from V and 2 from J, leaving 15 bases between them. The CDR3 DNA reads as TGTGCCAGCAGTTGGGGGCCCCAGGGAACCTACGAGCAGTACTTC. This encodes CASSWGPQGTYEQYF.

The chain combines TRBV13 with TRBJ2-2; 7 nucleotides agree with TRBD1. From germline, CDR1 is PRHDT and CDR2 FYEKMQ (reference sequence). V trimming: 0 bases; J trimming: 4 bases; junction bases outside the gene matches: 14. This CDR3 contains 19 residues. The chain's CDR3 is CASSLGQEGAISGTGELFF. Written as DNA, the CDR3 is TGTGCCAGCAGCTTAGGCCAAGAGGGGGCAATTTCAGGCACCGGGGAGCTGTTTTTT.

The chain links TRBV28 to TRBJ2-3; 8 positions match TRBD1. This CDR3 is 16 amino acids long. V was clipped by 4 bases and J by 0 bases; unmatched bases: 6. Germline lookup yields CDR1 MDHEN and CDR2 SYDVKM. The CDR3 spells CASSSKRTGSTDTQYF. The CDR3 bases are TGTGCCAGCAGTTCCAAAAGGACAGGGAGCACAGATACGCAGTATTTT.

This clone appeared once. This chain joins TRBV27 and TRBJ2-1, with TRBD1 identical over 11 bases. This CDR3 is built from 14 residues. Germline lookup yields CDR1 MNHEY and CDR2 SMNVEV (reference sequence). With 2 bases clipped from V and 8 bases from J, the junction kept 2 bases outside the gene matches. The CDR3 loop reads CASSLGQGAYEQFF. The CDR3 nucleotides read TGTGCCAGCAGTTTAGGACAGGGGGCCTATGAGCAGTTCTTC.

The CDR3 DNA reads as TGTGCCTGGAGTGTAAGTGGGTATGAAGCTTTCTTT. As protein: CAWSVSGYEAFF. This rearrangement joins TRBV30 to TRBJ1-1; no firm D call. Germline V gene sequence: CDR1 GTSNPN, CDR2 SVGIG (reference sequence). The CDR3 is 12 amino acids. With 0 bases removed from V and 7 bases from J, the gap between germline ends came to 9 bases.

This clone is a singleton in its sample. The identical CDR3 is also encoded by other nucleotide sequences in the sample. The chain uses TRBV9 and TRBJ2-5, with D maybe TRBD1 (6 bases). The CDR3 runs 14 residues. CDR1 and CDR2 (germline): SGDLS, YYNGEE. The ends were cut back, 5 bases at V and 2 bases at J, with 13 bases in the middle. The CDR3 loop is CASSVTGTQETQYF. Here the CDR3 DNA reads TGTGCCAGCAGTGTCACCGGGACACAAGAGACCCAGTACTTC.

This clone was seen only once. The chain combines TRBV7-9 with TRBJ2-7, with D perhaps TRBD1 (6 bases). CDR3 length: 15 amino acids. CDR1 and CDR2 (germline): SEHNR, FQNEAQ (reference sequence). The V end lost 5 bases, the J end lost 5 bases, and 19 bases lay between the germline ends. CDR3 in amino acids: CASSPSSPRGNEQYF. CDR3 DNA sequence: TGTGCCAGCAGCCCCTCAAGTCCCAGGGGCAACGAGCAGTACTTC. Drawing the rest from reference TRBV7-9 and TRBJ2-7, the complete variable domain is DTGVSQNPRHKITKRGQNVTFRCDPISEHNRLYWYRQTLGQGPEFLTYFQNEAQLEKSRLLSDRFSAERPKGSFSTLEIQRTEQGDSAMYLCASSPSSPRGNEQYFGPGTRLTVT.

The CDR3 coding sequence is TGCGCCAGCAGCTGGGACAGGGTCAACACTGAAGCTTTCTTT. Protein product: CASSWDRVNTEAFF. The chain combines TRBV5-1 with TRBJ1-1, with 9 bases that match TRBD1. Trimming cost V 3 bases and J 2 bases; bases outside gene matches: 2. The CDR3 sequence is 14 residues long. In germline, CDR1 is SGHRS, CDR2 YFSETQ. Combining the CDR3 with reference TRBV5-1 and TRBJ1-1 gives the whole variable domain KAGVTQTPRYLIKTRGQQVTLSCSPISGHRSVSWYQQTPGQGLQFLFEYFSETQRNKGNFPGRFSGRQFSNSRSEMNVSTLELGDSALYLCASSWDRVNTEAFFGQGTRLTVV.

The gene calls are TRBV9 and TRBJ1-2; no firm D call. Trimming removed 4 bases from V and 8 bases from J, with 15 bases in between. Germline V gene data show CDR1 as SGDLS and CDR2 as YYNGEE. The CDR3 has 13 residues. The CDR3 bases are TGTGCCAGCAGCCCAAGCGGTGGTTACGGCTACACCTTC. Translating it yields CASSPSGGYGYTF.

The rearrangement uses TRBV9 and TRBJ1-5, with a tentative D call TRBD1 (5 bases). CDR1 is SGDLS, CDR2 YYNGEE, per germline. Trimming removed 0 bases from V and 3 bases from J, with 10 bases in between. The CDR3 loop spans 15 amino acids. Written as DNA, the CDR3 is TGTGCCAGCAGCGTAGACACAGGCTACAATCAGCCCCAGCATTTT. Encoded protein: CASSVDTGYNQPQHF.

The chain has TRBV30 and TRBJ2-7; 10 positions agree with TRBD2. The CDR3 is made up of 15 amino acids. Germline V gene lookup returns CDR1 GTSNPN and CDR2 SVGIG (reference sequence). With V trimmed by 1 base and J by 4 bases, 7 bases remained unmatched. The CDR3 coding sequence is TGTGCCTGGAGTGGTCTACTAGCGGGACGATACGAGCAGTACTTC. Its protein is CAWSGLLAGRYEQYF.

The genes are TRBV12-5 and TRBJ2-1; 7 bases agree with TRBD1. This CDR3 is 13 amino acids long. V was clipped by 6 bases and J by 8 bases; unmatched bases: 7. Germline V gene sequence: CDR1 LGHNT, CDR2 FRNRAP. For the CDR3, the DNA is TGTGCTAGTGGCCTGACAGGGCGAGATGAGCAGTTCTTC. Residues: CASGLTGRDEQFF.

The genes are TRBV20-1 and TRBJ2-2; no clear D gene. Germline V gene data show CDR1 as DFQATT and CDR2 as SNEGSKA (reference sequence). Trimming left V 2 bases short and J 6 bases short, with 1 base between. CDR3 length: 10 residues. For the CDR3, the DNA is TGCAGTGCTAGATCCGGGGAGCTGTTTTTT. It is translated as CSARSGELFF.

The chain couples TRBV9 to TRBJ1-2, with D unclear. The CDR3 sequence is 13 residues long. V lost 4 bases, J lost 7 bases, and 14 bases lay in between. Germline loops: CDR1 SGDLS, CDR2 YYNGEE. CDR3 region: CASSPPNDAGYTF. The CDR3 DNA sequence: TGTGCCAGCAGCCCCCCAAATGACGCTGGCTACACCTTC.

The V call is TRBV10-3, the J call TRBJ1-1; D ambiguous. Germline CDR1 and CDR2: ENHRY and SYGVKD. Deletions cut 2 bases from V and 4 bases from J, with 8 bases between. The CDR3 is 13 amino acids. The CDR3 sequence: CAISEEGSTEAFF. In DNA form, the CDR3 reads TGTGCCATCAGTGAGGAGGGATCCACTGAAGCTTTCTTT.

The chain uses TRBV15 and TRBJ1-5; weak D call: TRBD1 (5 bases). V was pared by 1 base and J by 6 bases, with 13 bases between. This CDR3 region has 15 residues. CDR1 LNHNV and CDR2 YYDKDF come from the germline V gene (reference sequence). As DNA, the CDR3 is TGTGCCACCAGCAGAGGCAGGGAGGGAGTTCAGCCCCAGCATTTT. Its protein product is CATSRGREGVQPQHF.

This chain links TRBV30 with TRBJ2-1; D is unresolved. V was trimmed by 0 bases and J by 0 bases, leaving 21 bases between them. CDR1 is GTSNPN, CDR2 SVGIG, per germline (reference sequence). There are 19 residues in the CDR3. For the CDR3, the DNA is TGTGCCTGGAGTGTACCCGGACGGATAGACCTTAGCTCCTACAATGAGCAGTTCTTC. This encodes CAWSVPGRIDLSSYNEQFF.

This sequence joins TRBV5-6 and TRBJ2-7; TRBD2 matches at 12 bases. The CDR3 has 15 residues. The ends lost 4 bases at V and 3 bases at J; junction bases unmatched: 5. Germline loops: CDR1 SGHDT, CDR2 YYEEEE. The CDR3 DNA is TGTGCCAGCAGCCCGACTAGCGGGGGATTCTACGAGCAGTACTTC. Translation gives CASSPTSGGFYEQYF.

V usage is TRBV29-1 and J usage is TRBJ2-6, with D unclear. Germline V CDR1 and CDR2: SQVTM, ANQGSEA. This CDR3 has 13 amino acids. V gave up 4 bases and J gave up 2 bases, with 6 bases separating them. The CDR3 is CSVVEPGANVLTF. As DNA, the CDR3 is TGCAGCGTTGTGGAACCTGGGGCCAACGTCCTGACTTTC.

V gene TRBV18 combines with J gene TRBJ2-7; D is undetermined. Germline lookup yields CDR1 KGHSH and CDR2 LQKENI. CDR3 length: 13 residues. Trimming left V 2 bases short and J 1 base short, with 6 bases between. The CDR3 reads CASSPNWSYEQYF. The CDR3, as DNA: TGTGCCAGCTCACCAAATTGGTCCTACGAGCAGTACTTC.